Reported below is one T cell receptor (beta chain). The germline CDR1 and CDR2 sequences are SGHRS and YFSETQ. Trimming took 4 bases from V and 5 from J; bases not matched to a gene: 7. The CDR3 is made up of 17 amino acids. The data belong to a study of blood T cell repertoires in COVID-19. The overall study: Some COVID-19 samples were acute and others convalescent; all came from the United States, Italy and Spain.

Per the original methods: How many nucleated cells were present was estimated from reference gene primer amplification. The data were produced by immunoSEQ multiplex PCR, yet TCRdb's version contains in-frame clones alone and is incomplete. V and J calls and clone size come straight from that table; D and trimming were deduced from the DNA. The sample shows around 230,000 clones, about four fifths of them seen only once. Sequenced: peripheral blood. This sequence was found in a woman aged 40 to 50 with active or convalescent COVID-19. The rearrangement links TRBV5-1 to TRBJ2-2, with 14 nucleotides matching TRBD2. The CDR3 protein is CASSPTSGGASTGELFF. CDR3 in DNA: TGCGCCAGCAGCCCGACTAGCGGGGGGGCTAGTACCGGGGAGCTGTTTTTT.